The table lists the clone carrying this T cell receptor beta chain with a count of one. This sample is part of a study of cytomegalovirus exposure and HLA in healthy donors. A multiplex PCR was run with 60 Vbeta primers and 13 Jbeta primers. TCRdb's copy holds only in-frame clones and misses some; the assay was immunoSEQ multiplex PCR. The table shows 150,000 or so clones, with 72% occurring only once. The TCR comes from a human donor in good health. Sequencing was done on a sample of PBMCs.

In DNA, the CDR3 is TGTGCCAGCAGCTTAGCGGGTTTGGGACTTTACGAGCAGTACTTC. The encoded protein is CASSLAGLGLYEQYF. The chain employs TRBV7-2 and TRBJ2-7; weak D call: TRBD2 (6 bases). The V end lost 0 bases, the J end lost 4 bases, and 13 bases lay between the germline ends. This CDR3 has 15 amino acids. Germline V gene sequence: CDR1 SGHTA, CDR2 FQGNSA.